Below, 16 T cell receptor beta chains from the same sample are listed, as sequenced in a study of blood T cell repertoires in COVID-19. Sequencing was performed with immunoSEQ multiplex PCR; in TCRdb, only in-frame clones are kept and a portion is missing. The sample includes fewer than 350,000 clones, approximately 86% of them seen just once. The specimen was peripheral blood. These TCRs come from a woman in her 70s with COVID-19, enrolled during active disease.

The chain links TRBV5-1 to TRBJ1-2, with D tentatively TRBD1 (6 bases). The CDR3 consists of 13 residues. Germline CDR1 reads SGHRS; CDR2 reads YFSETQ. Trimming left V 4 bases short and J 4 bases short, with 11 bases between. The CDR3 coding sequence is TGCGCCAGCAGCCTGGGACACATCTATGGCTACACCTTC. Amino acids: CASSLGHIYGYTF.

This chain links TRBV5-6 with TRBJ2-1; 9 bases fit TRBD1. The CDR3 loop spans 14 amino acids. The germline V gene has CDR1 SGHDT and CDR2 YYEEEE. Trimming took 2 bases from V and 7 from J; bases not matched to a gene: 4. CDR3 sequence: CASSFDRGSNEQFF. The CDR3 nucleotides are TGTGCCAGCAGCTTCGACAGGGGGTCGAATGAGCAGTTCTTC.

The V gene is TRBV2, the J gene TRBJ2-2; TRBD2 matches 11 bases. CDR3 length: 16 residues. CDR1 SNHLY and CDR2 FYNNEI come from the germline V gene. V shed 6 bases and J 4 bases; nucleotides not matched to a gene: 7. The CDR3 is CASSVAGGLSTGELFF. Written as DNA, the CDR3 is TGTGCCAGCAGCGTAGCGGGGGGGCTAAGCACCGGGGAGCTGTTTTTT.

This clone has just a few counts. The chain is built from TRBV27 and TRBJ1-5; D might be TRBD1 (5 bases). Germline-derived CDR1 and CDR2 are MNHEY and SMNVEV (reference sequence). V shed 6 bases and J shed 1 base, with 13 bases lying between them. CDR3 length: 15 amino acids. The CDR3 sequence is CASSLEGASNQPQHF. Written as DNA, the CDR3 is TGTGCCAGCAGCTTGGAAGGGGCAAGCAATCAGCCCCAGCATTTT.

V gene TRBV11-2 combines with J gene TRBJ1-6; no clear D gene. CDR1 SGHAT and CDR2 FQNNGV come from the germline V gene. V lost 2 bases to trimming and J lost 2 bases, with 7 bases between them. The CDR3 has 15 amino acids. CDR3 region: CASSLYLPYNSPLHF. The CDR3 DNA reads TGTGCCAGCAGCTTATATCTTCCCTATAATTCACCCCTCCACTTT. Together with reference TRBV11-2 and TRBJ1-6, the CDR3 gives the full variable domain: EAGVAQSPRYKIIEKRQSVAFWCNPISGHATLYWYQQILGQGPKLLIQFQNNGVVDDSQLPKDRFSAERLKGVDSTLKIQPAKLEDSAVYLCASSLYLPYNSPLHFGNGTRLTVT.

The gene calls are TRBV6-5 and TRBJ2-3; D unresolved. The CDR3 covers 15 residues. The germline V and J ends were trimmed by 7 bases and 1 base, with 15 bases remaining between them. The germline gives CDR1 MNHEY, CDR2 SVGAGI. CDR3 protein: CASTYLPLGTDTQYF. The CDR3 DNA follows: TGTGCCAGCACCTATCTCCCCCTAGGCACAGATACGCAGTATTTT.

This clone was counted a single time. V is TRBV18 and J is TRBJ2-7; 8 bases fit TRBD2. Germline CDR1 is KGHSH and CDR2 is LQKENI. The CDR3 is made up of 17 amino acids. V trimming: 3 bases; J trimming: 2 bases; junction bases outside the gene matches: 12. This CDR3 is CASSPTLGGATAYEQYF. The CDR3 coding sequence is TGTGCCAGCTCACCGACACTCGGGGGGGCCACCGCCTACGAGCAGTACTTC.

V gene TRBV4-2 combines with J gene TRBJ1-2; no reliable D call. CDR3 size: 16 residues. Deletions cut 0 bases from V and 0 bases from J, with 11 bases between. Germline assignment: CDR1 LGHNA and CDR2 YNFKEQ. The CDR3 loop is CASSQDLATANYGYTF. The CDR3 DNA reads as TGTGCCAGCAGCCAAGATCTGGCCACCGCTAACTATGGCTACACCTTC.

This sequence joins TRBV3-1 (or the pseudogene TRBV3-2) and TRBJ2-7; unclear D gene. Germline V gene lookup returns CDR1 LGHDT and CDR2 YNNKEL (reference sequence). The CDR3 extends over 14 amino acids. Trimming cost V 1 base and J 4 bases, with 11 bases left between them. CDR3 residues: CASSQVPVEYEQYF. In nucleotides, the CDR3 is TGTGCCAGCAGCCAAGTCCCGGTAGAGTACGAGCAGTACTTC.

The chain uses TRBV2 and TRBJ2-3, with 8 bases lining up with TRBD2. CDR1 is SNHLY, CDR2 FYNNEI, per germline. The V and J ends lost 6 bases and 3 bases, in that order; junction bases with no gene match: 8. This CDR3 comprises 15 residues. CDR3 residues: CASSVSGGPTDTQYF. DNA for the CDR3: TGTGCCAGCAGCGTATCGGGGGGGCCGACAGATACGCAGTATTTT.

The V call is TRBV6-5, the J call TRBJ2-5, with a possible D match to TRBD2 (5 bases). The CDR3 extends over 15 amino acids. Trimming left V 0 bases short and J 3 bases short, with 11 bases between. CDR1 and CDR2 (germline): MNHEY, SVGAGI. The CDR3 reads CASSYSSGKEETQYF. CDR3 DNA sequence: TGTGCCAGCAGTTACTCTTCGGGGAAGGAAGAGACCCAGTACTTC.

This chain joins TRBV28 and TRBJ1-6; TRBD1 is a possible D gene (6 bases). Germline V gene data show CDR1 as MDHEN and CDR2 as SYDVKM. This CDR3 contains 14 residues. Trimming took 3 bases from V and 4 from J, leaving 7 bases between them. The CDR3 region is CASSLDSYNSPLHF. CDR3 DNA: TGTGCCAGCAGTTTGGACAGTTATAATTCACCCCTCCACTTT.

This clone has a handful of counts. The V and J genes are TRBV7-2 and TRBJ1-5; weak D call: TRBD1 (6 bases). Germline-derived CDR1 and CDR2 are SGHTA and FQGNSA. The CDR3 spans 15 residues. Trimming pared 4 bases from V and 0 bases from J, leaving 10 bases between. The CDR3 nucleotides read TGTGCCAGCAGCTCCAGGGGAAATAGCAATCAGCCCCAGCATTTT. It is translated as CASSSRGNSNQPQHF. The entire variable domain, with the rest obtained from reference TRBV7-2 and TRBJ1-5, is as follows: GAGVSQSPSNKVTEKGKDVELRCDPISGHTALYWYRQSLGQGLEFLIYFQGNSAPDKSGLPSDRFSAERTGGSVSTLTIQRTQQEDSAVYLCASSSRGNSNQPQHFGDGTRLSIL.

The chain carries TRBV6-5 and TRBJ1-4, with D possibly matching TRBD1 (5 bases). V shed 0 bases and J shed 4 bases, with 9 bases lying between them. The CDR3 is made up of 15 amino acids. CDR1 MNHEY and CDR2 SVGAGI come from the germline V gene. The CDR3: CASSYSGGINEKLFF. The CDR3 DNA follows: TGTGCCAGCAGTTACTCCGGGGGAATTAATGAAAAACTGTTTTTT.

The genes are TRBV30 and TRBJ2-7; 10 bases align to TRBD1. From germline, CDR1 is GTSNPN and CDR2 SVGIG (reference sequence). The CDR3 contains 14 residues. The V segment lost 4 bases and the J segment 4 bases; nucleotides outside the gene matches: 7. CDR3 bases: TGTGCCTGGACCACCGGGACAGGGGTTTACGAGCAGTACTTC. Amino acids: CAWTTGTGVYEQYF.

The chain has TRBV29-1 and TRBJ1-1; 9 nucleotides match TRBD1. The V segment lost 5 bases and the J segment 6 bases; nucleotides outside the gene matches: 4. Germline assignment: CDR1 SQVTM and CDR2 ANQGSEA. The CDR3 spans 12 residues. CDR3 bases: TGCAGCGTTCCGGGACAGGGCCCTGAAGCTTTCTTT. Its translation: CSVPGQGPEAFF.